This TCR beta chain was found in a study of blood T cells in healthy people across ages. Study-level findings and limits: When set beside aged donors, long-lived donors presented more naive CD4+ cells and higher diversity.

Losses at the gene ends were 6 bases for V and 4 bases for J; bases not matched to a gene: 9. Germline lookup yields CDR1 SGHTA and CDR2 FQGNSA. CDR3 size: 15 residues. With a J-beta primer mix and a sample-barcoded 5' primer, a second PCR ran about 6 to 11 cycles. TCRdb re-derived calls from the 5' RACE reads in MiXCR, one entry per CDR3 protein. This table has around 1,100,000 distinct CDR3 sequences, 35% to 45% appearing once. In its sample, this clonotype was seen a few times. No antigen is known for it. Isolated per sample were at least 7 million PBMCs. This sequence originates from a man younger than 30 in good health. The chain carries TRBV7-2 and TRBJ2-1; 7 nucleotides align to TRBD2. Sequenced material: blood. The chain's CDR3 is CASSWGGVPYNEQFF. In DNA form, the CDR3 reads TGTGCCAGCAGTTGGGGGGGGGTCCCTTACAATGAGCAGTTCTTC.